This paragraph covers one T cell receptor (beta chain) sequence. Its specificity is not known. The split of CD4+ cells yielded CD45RA+ naive and CD45RA-negative memory subsets. This sample stems from a study of shared clonotypes between healthy human individuals. Turning to the study itself: Sampling drew on donors who were a couple of women and a few men aged 18 to 49. Each donor contributed plates that comprised three CD4 naive, three CD4 memory, two CD8 naive and one CD8 memory.

The protocol was immunoSEQ multiplex PCR, while the TCRdb copy is restricted to in-frame clones and leaves out a portion. The data show a few million clones, 90% to 97% seen once. The CDR3 runs 15 residues. V was pared by 2 bases and J by 3 bases, with 11 bases between. Germline V gene lookup returns CDR1 SNHLY and CDR2 FYNNEI. Points from the study as a whole: The expectation was that sequencing depth would affect clonotype sharing among donors.

The sequencing sample was made of naive CD4+ T cells sorted from blood. As to subset: CD45RA+ positively selected. The chain employs TRBV2 and TRBJ1-5, with no clear D. The sequence came from a young man in good health. The CDR3 sequence: CASSESRLPNQPQHF. CDR3 bases: TGTGCCAGCAGTGAATCTCGACTGCCCAATCAGCCCCAGCATTTT.